The 30 T cell receptor beta chains in this list originate from one sample, sequenced in a study of T-cell memory formation after mild COVID-19. TCRdb used MiXCR to reprocess the 5' RACE reads, holding one entry per CDR3 protein. The sample includes roughly 150,000 distinct CDR3 sequences, around 15% of them seen just once. The specimen was PBMCs or a T cell subset sorted from them (not recorded which). The origin of the receptors is an adult woman who had mild COVID-19 (a few samples of this study predate the infection). Cell type and time point are not known.

The chain recombines TRBV7-9 with TRBJ2-3, with 9 bases aligning to TRBD2. The CDR3 runs 17 residues. After removal of 4 bases from V and 3 bases from J, the junction contained 11 bases not matched to a gene. Germline CDR1 SEHNR, CDR2 FQNEAQ (reference sequence). CDR3 region: CASSSPPSGEGTDTQYF. DNA of the CDR3: TGTGCCAGCAGCTCACCCCCTAGCGGGGAAGGTACAGATACGCAGTATTTT.

The rearrangement uses TRBV9 and TRBJ2-7; D is uncertain. The CDR3 has 13 amino acids. V was trimmed by 4 bases and J by 3 bases, leaving 11 bases between them. Germline V gene lookup returns CDR1 SGDLS and CDR2 YYNGEE. The CDR3 DNA reads as TGTGCCAGCAGCTTGTACGCGGACTACGAGCAGTACTTC. This translates into CASSLYADYEQYF. Full variable domain (rest looked up from reference TRBV9 and TRBJ2-7): DSGVTQTPKHLITATGQRVTLRCSPRSGDLSVYWYQQSLDQGLQFLIQYYNGEERAKGNILERFSAQQFPDLHSELNLSSLELGDSALYFCASSLYADYEQYFGPGTRLTVT.

This clonotype showed up just a few times. V usage is TRBV4-3 and J usage is TRBJ2-1; possibly TRBD1 or TRBD2 for D (5 bases each). Germline V gene sequence: CDR1 LGHNA, CDR2 YSLEER. Trimming removed 3 bases from V and 0 bases from J, with 12 bases in between. There are 16 residues in the CDR3. For the CDR3, the DNA is TGCGCCAGCAGCCAGTATGGGGACCGCTCCTACAATGAGCAGTTCTTC. Translating it yields CASSQYGDRSYNEQFF.

The table lists this clonotype with many counts. The rearrangement uses TRBV20-1 and TRBJ1-6; 8 nucleotides agree with TRBD1. CDR1 is DFQATT and CDR2 is SNEGSKA in the germline V gene (reference sequence). V was pared by 0 bases and J by 4 bases, with 5 bases of the junction left unmatched. CDR3 size: 16 residues. CDR3 loop: CSARDQGAPYNSPLHF. DNA of the CDR3: TGCAGTGCTAGAGACCAGGGGGCCCCATATAATTCACCCCTCCACTTT.

This clonotype was recorded a few times. The chain is built from TRBV24-1 and TRBJ1-2; 7 positions match TRBD1. V dropped 3 bases and J dropped 4; count of bases not matched to a gene: 19. The V gene's germline CDR1 is KGHDR and CDR2 SFDVKD. The CDR3 contains 19 residues. This CDR3 is CATSDGHRDSRPDSYGYTF. As DNA, the CDR3 is TGTGCCACCAGTGATGGTCACCGGGACAGCCGACCGGATTCCTATGGCTACACCTTC.

The table lists this clonotype with a few counts. This chain connects TRBV24-1 to TRBJ2-7, with D tentatively TRBD1 (5 bases). V was cut by 3 bases and J by 0 bases, with 14 bases left in between. The CDR3 has 16 amino acids. Germline V gives CDR1 KGHDR, CDR2 SFDVKD. This chain's CDR3 is CATSDATGRSSYEQYF. Here the CDR3 DNA reads TGTGCCACCAGTGATGCCACAGGCCGAAGCTCCTACGAGCAGTACTTC.

V gene TRBV7-2 combines with J gene TRBJ2-1; D tentatively fits TRBD1 or TRBD2 (7 bases each). V was shortened by 5 bases and J by 9 bases, with 20 bases between the two germline ends. Germline loops: CDR1 SGHTA, CDR2 FQGNSA. The CDR3 runs to 15 residues. In DNA, the CDR3 is TGTGCCAGCAGCCAGGGGGGGCCCTGGGCCTTTGAGCAGTTCTTC. This encodes CASSQGGPWAFEQFF.

This clonotype was counted a few times. The chain is built from TRBV4-3 and TRBJ1-1; D is unclear. Deletions cut 0 bases from V and 8 bases from J, with 10 bases between. This CDR3 region has 13 residues. Germline CDR1 reads LGHNA; CDR2 reads YSLEER. The CDR3 loop is CASSQDLPAEAFF. The CDR3 coding sequence is TGCGCCAGCAGCCAAGATCTTCCAGCCGAAGCTTTCTTT.

The CDR3 spells CASSPSAGGGVTGELFF. The CDR3 bases are TGTGCCAGCAGCCCGTCGGCGGGGGGCGGAGTCACCGGGGAGCTGTTTTTT. V and J are TRBV3-1 and TRBJ2-2; 8 bases match TRBD2. V gave up 4 bases and J gave up 4 bases; unmatched junction bases: 11. CDR3 length equals 17 residues. Looked up from germline, CDR1 is LGHDT and CDR2 is YNNKEL (reference sequence).

This clonotype was recorded a few times. The chain employs TRBV4-1 and TRBJ2-3; a possible D gene is TRBD1 (5 bases). The CDR3 covers 15 residues. The V end lost 3 bases, the J end lost 0 bases, and 10 bases lay between the germline ends. Germline V gene lookup returns CDR1 MGHRA and CDR2 YSYEKL. CDR3 sequence: CASSQGHRSTDTQYF. CDR3 DNA: TGCGCCAGCAGCCAGGGCCACAGGAGCACAGATACGCAGTATTTT.

This clonotype was counted a few times. In DNA form, the CDR3 reads TGTGCCACCAGTGACCTCAGGCTCACCGGGGAGCTGTTTTTT. Translation: CATSDLRLTGELFF. The rearrangement links TRBV24-1 to TRBJ2-2; D is unclear. Looked up from germline, CDR1 is KGHDR and CDR2 is SFDVKD. V was cut by 4 bases and J by 4 bases, with 9 bases left in between. The CDR3 runs to 14 residues.

The sample holds a few counts of this clonotype. V gene TRBV10-3 combines with J gene TRBJ2-1, with a possible D match to TRBD2 (5 bases). Trimming took 0 bases from V and 3 from J, leaving 12 bases between them. Germline loops: CDR1 ENHRY, CDR2 SYGVKD. This CDR3 contains 16 residues. CDR3 protein: CAISESNSVGYNEQFF. The CDR3 DNA reads as TGTGCCATCAGTGAGTCGAATAGCGTCGGCTACAATGAGCAGTTCTTC.

The J gene is TRBJ1-1, the V gene TRBV23-1; possibly TRBD1 for D (5 bases). TRBV23-1 is given ORF status, its function remaining uncertain. The CDR3 length is 14 residues. V was trimmed by 11 bases and J by 6 bases, leaving 22 bases between them. The CDR3: CASYHKRGSAEAFF. CDR3 nucleotides: TGCGCCTCCTACCATAAGAGGGGCAGCGCTGAAGCTTTCTTT.

This clonotype was detected a few times. This rearrangement joins TRBV4-2 to TRBJ2-7; TRBD1 aligns across 7 bases. Germline V gives CDR1 LGHNA, CDR2 YNFKEQ. The CDR3 is made up of 15 amino acids. V shed 0 bases and J 4 bases; nucleotides not matched to a gene: 6. Here the CDR3 reads CASSQDRDRGYEQYF. The CDR3 DNA sequence: TGTGCCAGCAGCCAAGATCGGGACAGAGGGTACGAGCAGTACTTC.

The genes are TRBV19 and TRBJ2-7, with D possibly TRBD2 on 8 matching bases. This CDR3 contains 20 residues. Trimming took off 5 bases at V and 2 bases at J, with 31 bases between the two ends. Germline CDR1 LNHDA, CDR2 SQIVND (reference sequence). The CDR3 DNA reads as TGTGCCAGTAGTGAAAACAGGACAGGCTACGTTAGCGGGGATGCCTACGAGCAGTACTTC. This gives the protein CASSENRTGYVSGDAYEQYF.

This clonotype was observed many times. The chain combines TRBV4-2 with TRBJ2-1, with TRBD2 identical over 10 bases. Unmatched junction bases numbered 8, after V lost 1 base and J lost 8 bases. CDR3 length: 16 amino acids. Per the germline V gene, CDR1 is LGHNA and CDR2 is YNFKEQ. CDR3 in DNA: TGTGCCAGCAGCCAAGCGGCTAGCGGGAGTATCCATGAGCAGTTCTTC. It is translated as CASSQAASGSIHEQFF.

The chain is built from TRBV27 and TRBJ1-3, with 7 bases fitting TRBD1. Germline CDR1 reads MNHEY; CDR2 reads SMNVEV (reference sequence). This CDR3 comprises 15 residues. Losses at the gene ends were 3 bases for V and 4 bases for J; bases not matched to a gene: 6. CDR3 sequence (DNA): TGTGCCAGCAGTTTTGGGACAGTTAGAGGAAACACCATATATTTT. Translating it yields CASSFGTVRGNTIYF.

V is TRBV24-1 and J is TRBJ2-1; D not certain. Germline-derived CDR1 and CDR2 are KGHDR and SFDVKD. V lost 1 base and J lost 9, with 3 bases in between. This CDR3 region has 11 residues. CDR3 nucleotides: TGTGCCACCAGTGATTTCGGTGAGCAGTTCTTC. It is translated as CATSDFGEQFF.

This clonotype was counted between two and nine times. The chain carries TRBV5-1 and TRBJ1-2, with D maybe TRBD1 (5 bases). V was shortened by 3 bases and J by 0 bases, with 21 bases between the two germline ends. Germline-derived CDR1 and CDR2 are SGHRS and YFSETQ. This CDR3 comprises 18 residues. Written as DNA, the CDR3 is TGCGCCAGCAGCTGGATGCCCTCCGGAAGGGACTCTAACTATGGCTACACCTTC. Encoded protein: CASSWMPSGRDSNYGYTF. Full variable domain (outside the CDR3, taken from reference TRBV5-1 and TRBJ1-2): KAGVTQTPRYLIKTRGQQVTLSCSPISGHRSVSWYQQTPGQGLQFLFEYFSETQRNKGNFPGRFSGRQFSNSRSEMNVSTLELGDSALYLCASSWMPSGRDSNYGYTFGSGTRLTVV.

V usage is TRBV9 and J usage is TRBJ2-3; D may be TRBD1 or TRBD2 (6 bases each). The germline V gene encodes CDR1 SGDLS and CDR2 YYNGEE. The CDR3 covers 15 residues. Trimming cost V 3 bases and J 2 bases, with 13 bases left between them. Here the CDR3 reads CASSGGTIITDTQYF. The CDR3 DNA sequence: TGTGCCAGCAGCGGCGGGACAATCATCACAGATACGCAGTATTTT. Full variable domain (missing parts from reference TRBV9 and TRBJ2-3): DSGVTQTPKHLITATGQRVTLRCSPRSGDLSVYWYQQSLDQGLQFLIQYYNGEERAKGNILERFSAQQFPDLHSELNLSSLELGDSALYFCASSGGTIITDTQYFGPGTRLTVL.

This clonotype was detected ten times or more. The V and J genes are TRBV29-1 and TRBJ2-7, with 7 nucleotides matching TRBD1. Germline V gene sequence: CDR1 SQVTM, CDR2 ANQGSEA. CDR3 size: 11 residues. V trimming: 7 bases; J trimming: 3 bases; junction bases outside the gene matches: 3. This CDR3 is CSAGQNYEQYF. The CDR3 DNA reads TGCAGCGCGGGACAGAACTACGAGCAGTACTTC.

This clonotype came up a few times. V usage is TRBV5-6 and J usage is TRBJ1-2; 9 nucleotides align to TRBD1. This CDR3 is built from 15 residues. The trim removed 5 bases at V and 4 bases at J, leaving 9 bases unmatched. Germline V CDR1 and CDR2: SGHDT, YYEEEE. The CDR3 bases are TGTGCCAGCAGACCCGGGACAGGGAGCGGCTATGGCTACACCTTC. This codes for CASRPGTGSGYGYTF.

In its sample, this clonotype was seen a few times. The chain combines TRBV7-2 with TRBJ2-7, with TRBD2 identical over 9 bases. The CDR3 sequence is 14 residues long. V gave up 1 base and J gave up 6 bases; unmatched junction bases: 4. Looked up from germline, CDR1 is SGHTA and CDR2 is FQGNSA. This chain's CDR3 is CASSLVAGEVEQYF. In DNA, the CDR3 is TGTGCCAGCAGCTTAGTAGCGGGAGAGGTCGAGCAGTACTTC.

This clonotype was counted a few times. The junction departs from germline at one end; a sequencing error may be responsible. The V call is TRBV19, the J call TRBJ2-7, with 8 bases that match TRBD2. Per germline, CDR1 LNHDA and CDR2 SQIVND (reference sequence). This CDR3 is built from 13 residues. The CDR3 sequence: CASSLSGSGERYF. The CDR3 DNA reads TGTGCCAGTAGTTTAAGCGGGAGCGGAGAGCGGTACTTC.

The chain carries TRBV7-3 and TRBJ2-1; TRBD2 matches 9 bases. After removal of 8 bases from V and 4 bases from J, the junction contained 9 bases not matched to a gene. The CDR3 covers 15 residues. The V gene's germline CDR1 is SGHTA and CDR2 FQGTGA. This CDR3 reads CASSPIAGDYNEQFF. In DNA, the CDR3 is TGTGCCAGCTCCCCTATAGCGGGGGATTACAATGAGCAGTTCTTC.

CDR3 region: CASSPDGGLKNEQYF. CDR3 in DNA: TGTGCCAGCTCACCGGACGGGGGGCTTAAGAACGAGCAGTACTTC. The rearrangement uses TRBV18 and TRBJ2-7, with D possibly matching TRBD2 (7 bases). Germline V gene sequence: CDR1 KGHSH, CDR2 LQKENI. V gave up 3 bases and J gave up 5 bases, with 17 bases separating them. This CDR3 is built from 15 residues.

There are a few counts of this clonotype. This chain joins TRBV4-1 and TRBJ1-4; 8 bases are a match to TRBD1. This CDR3 is 15 amino acids long. The J segment lost 8 bases and the V segment lost 4 bases, leaving 9 bases of the junction unmatched. Germline CDR1 and CDR2: MGHRA and YSYEKL. CDR3 region: CASSPLGQAQEKLFF. CDR3 in DNA: TGCGCCAGCAGCCCCCTGGGACAGGCGCAGGAAAAACTGTTTTTT.

The V and J genes are TRBV5-1 and TRBJ1-2, with D unresolved. Trimming cost V 3 bases and J 4 bases, with 10 bases left between them. CDR3 length: 13 residues. Germline V CDR1 and CDR2: SGHRS, YFSETQ. The CDR3 region has the DNA TGCGCCAGCAGCTCGACACCCCTCTATGGCTACACCTTC. It encodes CASSSTPLYGYTF.

V usage is TRBV18 and J usage is TRBJ2-7, with D maybe TRBD2 (6 bases). The CDR3 contains 13 residues. The V and J ends lost 3 bases and 3 bases respectively, with 9 bases between them. CDR1 and CDR2 from the germline V gene are KGHSH and LQKENI. In DNA, the CDR3 is TGTGCCAGCTCACCGGACTACAACTACGAGCAGTACTTC. Amino acids: CASSPDYNYEQYF.

The chain is built from TRBV12-3 or TRBV12-4 and TRBJ1-3; tentatively, D is TRBD1 (5 bases). V lost 7 bases and J lost 1, with 5 bases in between. CDR3 length: 12 amino acids. The CDR3 region is CASTGSGNTIYF. The CDR3 nucleotides are TGTGCCAGCACAGGGTCTGGAAACACCATATATTTT.